This T cell receptor (beta chain) was observed in a study of T cells in Graves' hyperthyroidism and ophthalmopathy. Unmatched junction bases numbered 18, after V lost 6 bases and J lost 6 bases. CDR3 length: 17 amino acids. CDR1 and CDR2 (germline): SQVTM, ANQGSEA. Researchers took RNA transcripts and amplified the TCR beta CDR3 regions from them. The TCR CDR3 was amplified in a first-round RT-PCR using the HTBI primer set. TCRdb independently ran MiXCR on the multiplex PCR reads; one entry per CDR3 protein. The sample holds a few hundred thousand distinct CDR3 sequences, more than 15% seen once. This clonotype was counted many times.

This chain uses TRBV29-1 with TRBJ2-1; TRBD2 matches 9 bases. The sequence came from a woman younger than 45 with Graves' hyperthyroidism. Sequencing used blood. DNA for the CDR3: TGCAGCGTCCTGGGGGCCCTTAGCGGGAGACCGATCAATGAGCAGTTCTTC. It encodes CSVLGALSGRPINEQFF.